The text below deals with one T cell receptor (beta chain). Germline lookup yields CDR1 LGHNA and CDR2 YSLEER. CDR3 size: 15 residues. J was trimmed by 3 bases and V by 4 bases; bases with no gene match: 5. This sample is drawn from a study of blood T cell repertoires in COVID-19. Study summary: T cells, B-cell-depleted T cells, or PBMCs provided the cDNA or gDNA that served as material.

Libraries were prepared by immunoSEQ multiplex PCR; TCRdb keeps only in-frame clonotypes and omits some of them. The profile shows hundreds of thousands of clones, approximately 90% of them singletons. Sequencing was performed on peripheral blood. V and J are TRBV4-3 and TRBJ2-3; 9 nucleotides line up with TRBD2. This sequence originates from a man younger than 35 with active or convalescent COVID-19. Written as DNA, the CDR3 is TGCGCCAGCAGCCCCATGGGACTAGCAACAGATACGCAGTATTTT. Encoded protein: CASSPMGLATDTQYF.